Below, 24 T cell receptor beta chains from the same sample are listed, as sequenced in a study of T cells in Graves' hyperthyroidism and ophthalmopathy. RNA transcripts yielded amplified TCR beta CDR3 regions. TCR CDR3 underwent first-round RT-PCR with the HTBI primer set. TCRdb itself ran the multiplex PCR reads through MiXCR, one entry per CDR3 protein. The repertoire includes under 750,000 distinct CDR3 sequences, roughly a sixth of them detected once, and over 15% sits in the top ten. The sequencing sample was made of blood. The receptors originated from a woman between 50 and 59 years old with Graves' hyperthyroidism that later progressed to Graves' ophthalmopathy.

CDR3 protein: CATSRLAGEQETQYF. CDR3 DNA: TGTGCCACCAGTCGCCTAGCGGGAGAGCAAGAGACCCAGTACTTC. The chain employs TRBV24-1 and TRBJ2-5; 10 bases match TRBD2. The CDR3 extends over 15 amino acids. With 6 bases clipped from V and 2 bases from J, the junction kept 5 bases outside the gene matches. CDR1 is KGHDR, CDR2 SFDVKD, per germline.

The sample holds a few counts of this clonotype. V usage is TRBV5-1 and J usage is TRBJ2-4; D possibly corresponds to TRBD1 (5 bases). This CDR3 comprises 14 residues. V was trimmed by 0 bases and J by 8 bases, leaving 12 bases between them. Germline V CDR1 and CDR2: SGHRS, YFSETQ. The CDR3 DNA reads TGCGCCAGCAGCTTGGATAGGACAAGGGACATTCAGTACTTC. Its protein product is CASSLDRTRDIQYF.

There are a few counts of this clonotype. An end of the junction differs from the germline gene, which may be a read error. The chain uses TRBV7-7 and TRBJ2-5; D is perhaps TRBD2 (6 bases). Per the germline V gene, CDR1 is SSHAT and CDR2 is FNYEAQ (reference sequence). The CDR3 loop spans 14 amino acids. CDR3 sequence: CASSLDAGFETQYF. The DNA for the CDR3 is TGTGCTAGCAGCTTAGATGCGGGATTTGAGACCCAGTACTTC. Filled out from reference TRBV7-7 and TRBJ2-5, the complete variable domain reads GAGVSQSPRYKVTKRGQDVTLRCDPISSHATLYWYQQALGQGPEFLTYFNYEAQPDKSGLPSDRFSAERPEGSISTLTIQRTEQRDSAMYRCASSLDAGFETQYFGPGTRLLVL.

The chain employs TRBV4-1 and TRBJ2-1, with D tentatively TRBD1 (6 bases). V lost 2 bases, J lost 2 bases, and 10 bases lay in between. This CDR3 has 15 residues. Germline CDR1 is MGHRA and CDR2 is YSYEKL. CDR3 amino acids: CASSQRDNAYNEQFF. The CDR3 DNA reads as TGCGCCAGCAGCCAACGGGACAATGCCTACAATGAGCAGTTCTTC.

This clonotype showed up just a few times. The CDR3 DNA reads as TGCGCCAGCAGCCCCGGACTAGCGGGGACCGGGGAGCTGTTTTTT. The encoded protein is CASSPGLAGTGELFF. The V gene is TRBV5-1, the J gene TRBJ2-2, with 12 bases lining up with TRBD2. Germline-derived CDR1 and CDR2 are SGHRS and YFSETQ. The J segment lost 5 bases and the V segment lost 4 bases, leaving 3 bases of the junction unmatched. The length of the CDR3 is 15 residues.

This clonotype was observed many times. This sequence joins TRBV7-9 and TRBJ2-1; 7 bases line up with TRBD2. The trim removed 7 bases at V and 6 bases at J, leaving 15 bases unmatched. Germline assignment: CDR1 SEHNR and CDR2 FQNEAQ (reference sequence). The CDR3 is made up of 16 amino acids. The CDR3 bases are TGTGCCAGCACCCTTAGGACCGGGGGGACGATCAATGAGCAGTTCTTC. Its protein is CASTLRTGGTINEQFF.

This clonotype was seen only a few times. This chain connects TRBV2 to TRBJ2-3; 8 bases fit TRBD1. Losses at the gene ends were 7 bases for V and 3 bases for J; bases not matched to a gene: 9. CDR3 size: 15 residues. Looked up from germline, CDR1 is SNHLY and CDR2 is FYNNEI. In nucleotides, the CDR3 is TGTGCCAGCAACATCGACAGGGGCGAAACAGATACGCAGTATTTT. This codes for CASNIDRGETDTQYF. The full variable domain, rest sourced from reference TRBV2 and TRBJ2-3, is EPEVTQTPSHQVTQMGQEVILRCVPISNHLYFYWYRQILGQKVEFLVSFYNNEISEKSEIFDDQFSVERPDGSNFTLKIRSTKLEDSAMYFCASNIDRGETDTQYFGPGTRLTVL.

The sample holds many counts of this clonotype. The J gene is TRBJ1-2, the V gene TRBV30; the D is unclear. The CDR3 totals 15 residues. With 3 bases removed from V and 4 bases from J, the gap between germline ends came to 18 bases. Germline V gene data show CDR1 as GTSNPN and CDR2 as SVGIG (reference sequence). CDR3 nucleotides: TGTGCCTGGAGCGAGTCGGTAGAGACTGGCTATGGCTACACCTTC. Its translation is CAWSESVETGYGYTF.

This clonotype was counted at least ten times. The V and J genes are TRBV11-2 and TRBJ1-1, with D uncertain. Germline CDR1 and CDR2: SGHAT and FQNNGV. V lost 5 bases and J 0 bases, leaving 10 bases between the germline ends. The CDR3 loop spans 14 amino acids. CDR3 in DNA: TGTGCCAGCAGCAACTTGGCAATGAACACTGAAGCTTTCTTT. Amino acid sequence: CASSNLAMNTEAFF.

Remarks on this clonotype: This may be a read error: a much more frequent sequence differs by one nucleotide. V and J are TRBV3-1 and TRBJ1-1; D might be TRBD1 (6 bases). Looked up from germline, CDR1 is LGHDT and CDR2 is YNNKEL (reference sequence). The CDR3 has 11 amino acids. The CDR3 here is CVSSGRGRAFF. CDR3 sequence (DNA): TGTGTCAGCAGTGGACGGGGGCGAGCTTTCTTT.

The chain joins TRBV5-1 to TRBJ2-3; 7 positions match TRBD2. The CDR3 consists of 13 residues. The germline CDR1 and CDR2 sequences are SGHRS and YFSETQ. V was pared by 4 bases and J by 4 bases, with 3 bases of the junction left unmatched. The CDR3: CASSGGSADTQYF. The CDR3 bases are TGCGCCAGCAGCGGCGGGAGCGCAGATACGCAGTATTTT.

The chain links TRBV27 to TRBJ2-7, with 9 nucleotides matching TRBD2. The V and J ends lost 7 bases and 1 base, in that order; junction bases with no gene match: 11. The CDR3 consists of 16 residues. The germline CDR1 and CDR2 sequences are MNHEY and SMNVEV (reference sequence). The CDR3 is CASIKVASGVSYEQYF. DNA for the CDR3: TGTGCCAGCATTAAGGTTGCTAGCGGGGTTTCCTACGAGCAGTACTTC.

The V and J genes are TRBV10-2 and TRBJ2-1; 7 nucleotides agree with TRBD1. Trimming removed 7 bases from V and 3 bases from J; junction bases left unmatched: 3. This CDR3 comprises 13 residues. From germline, CDR1 is WSHSY and CDR2 SAAADI. As DNA, the CDR3 is TGCGCCAGCACCCGGGACAGCTACAATGAGCAGTTCTTC. It codes for CASTRDSYNEQFF.

At least ten counts were recorded for this clonotype. The chain recombines TRBV12-3 or TRBV12-4 with TRBJ1-5; D perhaps matches TRBD1 (5 bases). This CDR3 is 13 amino acids long. Trimming took 2 bases from V and 7 from J, leaving 9 bases between them. CDR3 residues: CASSLTGVQPQHF. The DNA for the CDR3 is TGTGCCAGCAGTTTAACAGGTGTCCAGCCCCAGCATTTT.

This clonotype was counted many times. This chain links TRBV11-2 with TRBJ2-3; perhaps TRBD1 as D (6 bases). V lost 5 bases, J lost 2 bases, and 17 bases lay in between. Germline V gene data show CDR1 as SGHAT and CDR2 as FQNNGV. This CDR3 region has 16 residues. As DNA, the CDR3 is TGTGCCAGCAGCATATTGGACAGCCGATACACAGATACGCAGTATTTT. Residues: CASSILDSRYTDTQYF.

In the case of this clonotype: Compared with germline, one end of the junction differs, possibly owing to a read error. This rearrangement joins TRBV7-9 to TRBJ1-1, with TRBD1 identical over 8 bases. The germline gives CDR1 SEHNR, CDR2 FQNEAQ (reference sequence). The CDR3 covers 14 residues. The CDR3 sequence: CASSRRQGNTGAFF. CDR3 nucleotides: TGTGCCAGCAGCCGGCGACAGGGGAACACTGGAGCTTTCTTT.

This clonotype was seen a few times. The chain uses TRBV3-1 and TRBJ2-1; D is unresolved. Near its end, the DNA agrees better with TRBJ2-7, so the J call may be wrong. The germline V gene has CDR1 LGHDT and CDR2 YNNKEL (reference sequence). The CDR3 contains 17 residues. The CDR3 protein is CASSQEGSSVSYNEQYF. The CDR3 region has the DNA TGTGCCAGCAGCCAAGAGGGCAGTTCAGTGTCCTACAATGAGCAGTACTTC.

Many counts were recorded for this clonotype. V is TRBV5-1 and J is TRBJ2-3, with D perhaps given as TRBD1 or TRBD2 (7 bases each). Germline CDR1 reads SGHRS; CDR2 reads YFSETQ. With 4 bases removed from V and 2 bases from J, the gap between germline ends came to 14 bases. CDR3 length: 15 residues. The CDR3 nucleotides are TGCGCCAGCAGCCGAGCGGGACAGACCACAGATACGCAGTATTTT. As protein: CASSRAGQTTDTQYF.

V usage is TRBV10-1 and J usage is TRBJ2-2, with D tentatively TRBD2 (5 bases). This CDR3 region has 15 residues. The germline CDR1 and CDR2 sequences are WNHNN and SYGVQD (reference sequence). V lost 3 bases, J lost 1 base, and 9 bases lay in between. The CDR3 loop reads CASSDLAGNTGELFF. The CDR3 DNA reads as TGCGCCAGCAGTGACCTTGCGGGGAACACCGGGGAGCTGTTTTTT.

This clonotype was observed once. The chain joins TRBV5-5 to TRBJ1-3; D might be TRBD1 (6 bases). Trimming left V 0 bases short and J 4 bases short, with 14 bases between. Germline V lookup: CDR1 SGHKS, CDR2 YYEKEE (reference sequence). The CDR3 is made up of 16 amino acids. The CDR3 sequence: CASSLARRGSGNTIYF. The CDR3 DNA reads as TGTGCCAGCAGCTTGGCTAGAAGGGGGTCGGGAAACACCATATATTTT.

This clonotype has more than one count but fewer than ten. This chain joins TRBV9 and TRBJ1-5; D not certain. V dropped 2 bases and J dropped 7 bases, with 13 bases sitting between them. The CDR3 has 14 amino acids. Germline V lookup: CDR1 SGDLS, CDR2 YYNGEE. This chain's CDR3 is CASSVSLEGQPQHF. The CDR3 nucleotides read TGTGCCAGCAGCGTTAGTCTAGAAGGCCAGCCCCAGCATTTT. The full variable domain, rest sourced from reference TRBV9 and TRBJ1-5, is DSGVTQTPKHLITATGQRVTLRCSPRSGDLSVYWYQQSLDQGLQFLIQYYNGEERAKGNILERFSAQQFPDLHSELNLSSLELGDSALYFCASSVSLEGQPQHFGDGTRLSIL.

Many counts were recorded for this clonotype. This chain links TRBV12-5 with TRBJ1-2; D might be TRBD1 (5 bases). CDR1 is LGHNT, CDR2 FRNRAP, per germline. CDR3 size: 11 residues. V lost 3 bases and J lost 6, with 5 bases in between. The CDR3 loop is CASGLGDGYTF. The CDR3, as DNA: TGTGCTAGTGGTTTAGGGGATGGCTACACCTTC.

CDR3 residues: CASSHPQGLPSTDTQYF. The CDR3 DNA reads as TGTGCCAGCAGCCACCCACAAGGACTCCCTAGCACAGATACGCAGTATTTT. The rearrangement uses TRBV3-1 and TRBJ2-3; D might be TRBD2 (5 bases). The germline gives CDR1 LGHDT, CDR2 YNNKEL (reference sequence). CDR3 length: 17 residues. Trimming removed 3 bases at V and 0 bases at J, with 16 bases between.

This clonotype occurred a few times. This sequence joins TRBV6-9 and TRBJ2-7; D ambiguous. The CDR3 contains 13 residues. The V gene lost 3 bases and the J gene lost 2 bases, with 8 bases spanning the gap. Germline CDR1 is MNHGY and CDR2 is SVAAGI. CDR3 nucleotides: TGTGCCAGCAGTTACTCCTCCCCCTACGAGCAGTACTTC. Its protein product is CASSYSSPYEQYF.